This entry lists 2 T cell receptor beta chains sequenced from one sample in a study of cytomegalovirus exposure and HLA in healthy donors. 60 Vbeta and 13 Jbeta primers were used in PCR. Method: immunoSEQ multiplex PCR; TCRdb's copy keeps in-frame clones and lacks some. The table lists more than 50,000 clones. The specimen was PBMCs. These TCRs come from a man aged 45-65 years in good health and CMV-seropositive.

The J gene is TRBJ1-2, the V gene TRBV28; no clear D gene. Germline V lookup: CDR1 MDHEN, CDR2 SYDVKM. This CDR3 has 13 residues. The V gene lost 3 bases and the J gene lost 5 bases, with 10 bases spanning the gap. CDR3 nucleotide sequence: TGTGCCAGCAGTTTGAGCGGGGTGTATGGCTACACCTTC. Its translation is CASSLSGVYGYTF.

The genes are TRBV5-8 and TRBJ1-1; D is unresolved. This CDR3 comprises 12 residues. Germline values: CDR1 SGHTS, CDR2 YDEGEE. The germline V and J ends were trimmed by 2 bases and 5 bases, with 7 bases remaining between them. The DNA of the CDR3 is TGTGCCAGCAGCTTTTCGGGAACTGAAGCTTTCTTT. This translates into CASSFSGTEAFF.